The sequence of this TCR beta chain was determined in a study of shared clonotypes between healthy human individuals. Sequencing used immunoSEQ multiplex PCR; TCRdb keeps in-frame clones, though not all of them. The sample comprises hundreds of thousands of clones, approximately 97% of which are singletons, and approximately 0.057% rests with the top ten. With 8 bases removed from V and 8 bases from J, the gap between germline ends came to 21 bases. CDR1 is SQVTM, CDR2 ANQGSEA, per germline. The CDR3 contains 13 residues. Sample: naive CD4+ T cells sorted from blood. The subset denotes: CD45RA+ positively selected. The J gene is TRBJ1-2, the V gene TRBV29-1; possibly TRBD1 for D (6 bases). This clonotype was sampled from a woman in her 30s in good health. The CDR3 region is CSSEVRTGRGYTF. The CDR3, as DNA: TGCAGCTCCGAAGTTAGAACAGGGCGCGGCTACACCTTC.